These T cell receptor beta chains were read from a single sample in a study of T cell repertoires in cytomegalovirus infection. Each CDR3 protein gets one entry after TCRdb re-called the reads with MiXCR. The data show 250,000 to 300,000 distinct CDR3 sequences, about 15% seen once. Input material: CD8+ T cells from PBMCs. These receptors all come from a human donor in good health (CMV status not recorded). Some clones in this sample may be carry-over from other donors' samples. Both conserved end residues are part of each CDR3. The order of the fields is clone size, D gene, V gene, J gene, CDR3 DNA, CDR3 protein. A D gene is named only where the DNA matches it firmly. Only part of the rows carry a size: once, few, many, or a class if the clone is expanded.

many	NA	TRBV29-1	TRBJ1-1	TGCAGCGTCCTGACCCCCATGAACACTGAAGCTTTCTTT	CSVLTPMNTEAFF
many	NA	TRBV7-6	TRBJ1-2	TGTGCCAGCAGCTTAGATCTGGCTAACTATGGCTACACCTTC	CASSLDLANYGYTF
NA	TRBD2	TRBV11-2	TRBJ2-1	TGTGCCAGCAGCCGAGGGGCGGGGGGGCTTATTAATGAGCAGTTCTTC	CASSRGAGGLINEQFF
NA	TRBD1	TRBV11-2	TRBJ2-7	TGTGCCAGCAGCGGACAGGGGGACGAGCAGTACTTC	CASSGQGDEQYF
many	NA	TRBV28	TRBJ2-3	TGTGCCAGCAGTTTAAACCGCAGGAGCACAGATACGCAGTATTTT	CASSLNRRSTDTQYF
many	TRBD2	TRBV11-2	TRBJ2-1	TGTGCCAGCAGCTTAAGAGGCGGGGGGCCCGGCAATGAGCAGTTCTTC	CASSLRGGGPGNEQFF
many	NA	TRBV27	TRBJ1-1	TGTGCCAGCAGTTATACGACAGGACGCACTGAAGCTTTCTTT	CASSYTTGRTEAFF
NA	TRBD1	TRBV7-6	TRBJ2-3	TGTGCCAGCAGTTGGACAGGGTCGGGCACAGATACGCAGTATTTT	CASSWTGSGTDTQYF
many	NA	TRBV7-8	TRBJ2-7	TGTGCCAGCAGCTTAGCGGGGGGGCGCTACGAGCAGTACTTC	CASSLAGGRYEQYF
NA	TRBD2	TRBV6-6	TRBJ2-1	TGTGCCAGCAGCCCACTCGGGGTGTCGGGGGGGCGGAGTGAGCAGTTCTTC	CASSPLGVSGGRSEQFF
many	NA	TRBV7-9	TRBJ1-1	TGTGCCAGCAGCCCAACCCCCCCGGGGAACACTGAAGCTTTCTTT	CASSPTPPGNTEAFF